Presented here are 10 T cell receptor beta chains from one specimen sequenced in a study of T cells in Graves' hyperthyroidism and ophthalmopathy. Researchers took RNA transcripts and amplified the TCR beta CDR3 regions from them. First-round RT-PCR of the TCR CDR3 relied on the HTBI primer set. TCRdb called the multiplex PCR reads again in MiXCR, with one record for every CDR3 protein. The sample has around 270,000 distinct CDR3 sequences; approximately 18% are singletons. Material: blood. These receptors were obtained from a man in his fifties with Graves' ophthalmopathy.

V is TRBV30 and J is TRBJ1-2; 7 bases are a match to TRBD1. V shed 4 bases, J shed 1 base, and the junction held 12 bases outside the gene matches. Germline CDR1 and CDR2: GTSNPN and SVGIG (reference sequence). This CDR3 contains 16 residues. The CDR3 loop reads CAWNPAGGGLNYGYTF. In DNA form, the CDR3 reads TGTGCCTGGAATCCGGCGGGAGGGGGCCTTAACTATGGCTACACCTTC.

The chain carries TRBV6-1 and TRBJ1-2; D may be TRBD1 (6 bases). Trimming pared 7 bases from V and 0 bases from J, leaving 15 bases between. The length of the CDR3 is 15 residues. Germline V gene data show CDR1 as MNHNS and CDR2 as SASEGT. CDR3 sequence: CASNAQGGANYGYTF. The CDR3 coding sequence is TGTGCCAGCAATGCACAGGGAGGCGCTAACTATGGCTACACCTTC.

This clonotype was recorded many times. The V and J genes are TRBV12-3 or TRBV12-4 and TRBJ1-1, with D possibly matching TRBD1 (5 bases). V lost 5 bases to trimming and J lost 1 base, with 11 bases between them. CDR3 length equals 14 residues. The CDR3 is CASSGRGGNTEAFF. CDR3 nucleotide sequence: TGTGCCAGCAGTGGCCGTGGGGGGAACACTGAAGCTTTCTTT.

The genes are TRBV28 and TRBJ2-4, with D hard to call. Germline V gives CDR1 MDHEN, CDR2 SYDVKM. V lost 7 bases, J lost 1 base, and 5 bases lay in between. This CDR3 is 12 amino acids long. The CDR3 region has the DNA TGTGCCAGCACCACGGCCAAAAACATTCAGTACTTC. Translating gives CASTTAKNIQYF. Together with reference TRBV28 and TRBJ2-4, the CDR3 gives the full variable domain: DVKVTQSSRYLVKRTGEKVFLECVQDMDHENMFWYRQDPGLGLRLIYFSYDVKMKEKGDIPEGYSVSREKKERFSLILESASTNQTSMYLCASTTAKNIQYFGAGTRLSVL.

This clonotype was seen only a few times. This chain joins TRBV19 and TRBJ1-1; D unresolved. V shed 10 bases and J shed 9 bases, with 30 bases lying between them. In germline, CDR1 is LNHDA, CDR2 SQIVND (reference sequence). CDR3 length equals 16 residues. The CDR3 nucleotides read TGTGCCACCCACTACGGATCGGATTCCCACACCAAAAAAGCTTTCTTT. As protein: CATHYGSDSHTKKAFF.

This clonotype was observed many times. CDR3 region: CAWTGDFMNTEAFF. DNA for the CDR3: TGTGCCTGGACCGGGGACTTTATGAACACTGAAGCTTTCTTT. The chain combines TRBV30 with TRBJ1-1; TRBD1 might be the D (5 bases). The CDR3 consists of 14 residues. CDR1 and CDR2 from the germline V gene are GTSNPN and SVGIG (reference sequence). The ends were cut back, 4 bases at V and 0 bases at J, with 12 bases in the middle.

This clonotype was seen at least ten times. This chain joins TRBV28 and TRBJ1-2; the D is unclear. The germline CDR1 and CDR2 sequences are MDHEN and SYDVKM. The CDR3 extends over 12 amino acids. V gave up 7 bases and J gave up 4 bases, with 10 bases separating them. The CDR3 loop reads CASTTLVYGYTF. The CDR3 bases are TGTGCCAGCACTACTCTAGTCTATGGCTACACCTTC.

This clonotype was recorded at least ten times. This chain uses TRBV3-1 with TRBJ2-7; 7 positions match TRBD2. Losses at the gene ends were 4 bases for V and 4 bases for J; bases not matched to a gene: 7. The CDR3 is 14 residues long. From germline, CDR1 is LGHDT and CDR2 YNNKEL (reference sequence). The CDR3 DNA sequence: TGTGCCAGCAGCCCGGCGGGAGTAAAATACGAGCAGTACTTC. As protein: CASSPAGVKYEQYF.

The chain combines TRBV6-2 or TRBV6-3 with TRBJ2-5; D ambiguous. This CDR3 spans 11 amino acids. CDR1 is MNHEY, CDR2 SVGEGT, per germline. Trimming removed 2 bases at V and 5 bases at J, with 3 bases between. CDR3 sequence reads: CASSYPETQYF. CDR3 in DNA: TGTGCCAGCAGTTACCCGGAGACCCAGTACTTC.

This clonotype came up a few times. The chain couples TRBV2 to TRBJ2-1, with 8 bases aligning to TRBD2. Unmatched junction bases numbered 4, after V lost 6 bases and J lost 3 bases. Looked up from germline, CDR1 is SNHLY and CDR2 is FYNNEI. The CDR3 loop spans 14 amino acids. The CDR3 nucleotides read TGTGCCAGCAGAGCCGGGACTAGCTACAATGAGCAGTTCTTC. This translates into CASRAGTSYNEQFF.